A selection of T cell receptor beta chains follows, all from one sample in a study of T cells in Graves' hyperthyroidism and ophthalmopathy. Each CDR3 protein gets one entry after TCRdb re-called the multiplex PCR reads with MiXCR. The table includes a few hundred thousand distinct CDR3 sequences, 15% to 20% detected once. Source material: blood. The source of these receptors is a middle-aged man with Graves' hyperthyroidism. Both conserved end residues are part of each CDR3. Fields, in order: V gene, CDR3 length, CDR3 protein.

v_gene: TRBV7-8
len: 17
CDR3aa: CASSPLRRGGGTGELFF

v_gene: TRBV7-2
len: 13
CDR3aa: CASSPQGGTKLFF

v_gene: TRBV28
len: 13
CDR3aa: CASNRGSYNEQFF

v_gene: TRBV6-2/TRBV6-3
len: 13
CDR3aa: CASKDRGNYGYTF

v_gene: TRBV29-1
len: 13
CDR3aa: CSVSPQREREQFF

v_gene: TRBV30
len: 16
CDR3aa: CAWSKGLDSMKNTIYF

v_gene: TRBV27
len: 15
CDR3aa: CASSIFNRPTGELFF

v_gene: TRBV2
len: 14
CDR3aa: CASSGEGMGYGYTF

v_gene: TRBV7-2
len: 15
CDR3aa: CASKISSGATGELFF

v_gene: TRBV3-1
len: 15
CDR3aa: CASSQDSAGGETQYF

v_gene: TRBV12-3/TRBV12-4
len: 15
CDR3aa: CASRSRPQVTGELFF

v_gene: TRBV27
len: 12
CDR3aa: CASSLIGGELFF

v_gene: TRBV3-1
len: 13
CDR3aa: CASRLMNTGELFF

v_gene: TRBV6-1
len: 15
CDR3aa: CASRLRDRGNSPLHF

v_gene: TRBV5-1
len: 15
CDR3aa: CASSLATQGGNTIYF

v_gene: TRBV7-2
len: 13
CDR3aa: CASSPVLANEQFF

v_gene: TRBV6-1
len: 15
CDR3aa: CASSYQRGGSYEQYF

v_gene: TRBV20-1
len: 14
CDR3aa: CSARDPINPEKLFF